The TCR beta chain under discussion was sequenced for a study of cytomegalovirus exposure and HLA in healthy donors. Study outcomes and limitations: Three CMV-associated chains proved CMV antigen-specific in vitro. Accounts indicate the classifier identified cytomegalovirus status with strong specificity and sensitivity. Investigators reported approximately 170 TCR beta chains as tied to cytomegalovirus.

The donors were part of the validation cohort, which consisted of approximately 110 subjects and was separate from the first cohort of 600 to 850 subjects. As concerns this clone: Its antigen is unknown.

Sequencing was performed with immunoSEQ multiplex PCR; in TCRdb, only in-frame clones are kept and a portion is missing. This sample yields about 92,000 clones, of which 80% to 95% are seen a single time; around 1.2% belongs to the top ten. The receptor's source is a woman aged 25 to 39 in good health and CMV-seropositive. Sequenced: PBMCs.

CDR3 region: CASRTRLAGLYEQYF. The CDR3 DNA sequence: TGTGCCAGCCGGACTCGACTAGCGGGCCTCTACGAGCAGTACTTC. The J gene is TRBJ2-7, the V gene TRBV6-5, with 10 bases that match TRBD2. The CDR3 spans 15 residues. Germline V gene sequence: CDR1 MNHEY, CDR2 SVGAGI. V was pared by 8 bases and J by 3 bases, with 10 bases of the junction left unmatched.